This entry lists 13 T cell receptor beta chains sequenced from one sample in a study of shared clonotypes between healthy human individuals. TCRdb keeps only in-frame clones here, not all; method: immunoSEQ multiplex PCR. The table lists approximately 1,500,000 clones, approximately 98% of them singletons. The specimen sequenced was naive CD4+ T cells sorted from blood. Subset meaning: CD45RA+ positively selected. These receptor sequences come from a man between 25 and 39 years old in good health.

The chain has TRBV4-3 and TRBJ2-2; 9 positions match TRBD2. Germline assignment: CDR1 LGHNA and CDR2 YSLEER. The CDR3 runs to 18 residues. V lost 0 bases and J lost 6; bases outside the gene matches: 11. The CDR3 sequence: CASSQDRLAGTIAGELFF. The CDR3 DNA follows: TGCGCCAGCAGCCAAGATCGGCTAGCGGGAACTATCGCCGGGGAGCTGTTTTTT.

The CDR3 DNA is TGTGCCAGCAGTTCCCCGACCGGGACTAGTTACACCGGGGAGCTGTTTTTT. Protein product: CASSSPTGTSYTGELFF. The chain links TRBV28 to TRBJ2-2, with TRBD2 matching over 8 bases. There are 17 residues in the CDR3. Germline V CDR1 and CDR2: MDHEN, SYDVKM. The V and J ends lost 4 bases and 3 bases, in that order; junction bases with no gene match: 10.

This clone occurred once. CDR3 in DNA: TGCGCCAGCAGCTCCAGGTTGGGGAGTGAGCAGTTCTTC. Its protein product is CASSSRLGSEQFF. This chain joins TRBV4-1 and TRBJ2-1, with D maybe TRBD2 (5 bases). V was pared by 5 bases and J by 9 bases, with 14 bases between. Germline V CDR1 and CDR2: MGHRA, YSYEKL. The CDR3 covers 13 residues.

The CDR3 nucleotides read TGTGCCAGCAGTTTCCGTACAACCGGGACACTACTCGACTACACCTTC. It specifies CASSFRTTGTLLDYTF. The rearrangement joins TRBV6-5 to TRBJ1-2; possible D gene TRBD1, 6 bases. Trimming removed 4 bases from V and 10 bases from J, with 25 bases in between. CDR1 is MNHEY and CDR2 is SVGAGI in the germline V gene. The CDR3 totals 16 residues.

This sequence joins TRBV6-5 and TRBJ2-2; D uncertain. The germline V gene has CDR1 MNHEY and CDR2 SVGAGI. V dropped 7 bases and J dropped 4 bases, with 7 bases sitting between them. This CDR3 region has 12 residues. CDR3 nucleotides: TGTGCCAGCACCCTTGGCACCGGGGAGCTGTTTTTT. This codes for CASTLGTGELFF.

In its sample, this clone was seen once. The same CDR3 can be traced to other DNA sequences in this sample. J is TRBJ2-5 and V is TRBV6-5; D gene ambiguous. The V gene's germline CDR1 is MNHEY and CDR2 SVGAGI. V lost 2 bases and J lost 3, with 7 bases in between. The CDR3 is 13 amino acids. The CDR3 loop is CASSYDREETQYF. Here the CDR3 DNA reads TGTGCCAGCAGTTACGACCGTGAAGAGACCCAGTACTTC.

CDR3 bases: TGTGCCAGCTCACCAATCTTAAGCACAGATACGCAGTATTTT. Translating gives CASSPILSTDTQYF. The V gene is TRBV18, the J gene TRBJ2-3; D is undetermined. CDR1 KGHSH and CDR2 LQKENI come from the germline V gene. The CDR3 has 14 residues. V lost 2 bases to trimming and J lost 0 bases, with 6 bases between them.

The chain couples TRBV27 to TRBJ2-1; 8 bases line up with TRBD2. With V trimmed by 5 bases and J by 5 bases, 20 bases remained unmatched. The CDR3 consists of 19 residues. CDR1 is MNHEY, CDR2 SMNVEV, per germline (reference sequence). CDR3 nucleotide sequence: TGTGCCAGCAGTCTGATTTGGGGCAAAGCGGGAGTGGGCAACAATGAGCAGTTCTTC. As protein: CASSLIWGKAGVGNNEQFF.

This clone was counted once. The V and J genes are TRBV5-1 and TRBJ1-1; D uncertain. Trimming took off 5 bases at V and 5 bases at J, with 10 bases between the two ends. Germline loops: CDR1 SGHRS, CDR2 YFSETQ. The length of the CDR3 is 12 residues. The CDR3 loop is CASSTPSTEAFF. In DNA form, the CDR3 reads TGCGCCAGCAGTACCCCATCGACTGAAGCTTTCTTT.

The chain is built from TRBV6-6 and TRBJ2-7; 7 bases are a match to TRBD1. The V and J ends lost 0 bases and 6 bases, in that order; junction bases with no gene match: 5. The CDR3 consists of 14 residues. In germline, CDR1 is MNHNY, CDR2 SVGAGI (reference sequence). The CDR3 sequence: CASSYSRGPGEQYF. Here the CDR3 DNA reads TGTGCCAGCAGTTACTCTAGGGGGCCGGGCGAGCAGTACTTC.

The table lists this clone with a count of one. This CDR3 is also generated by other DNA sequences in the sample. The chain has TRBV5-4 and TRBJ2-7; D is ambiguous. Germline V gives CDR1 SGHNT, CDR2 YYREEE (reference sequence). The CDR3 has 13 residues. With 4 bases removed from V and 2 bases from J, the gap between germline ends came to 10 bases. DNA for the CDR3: TGTGCCAGCAGCATAAGACAAACCTACGAGCAGTACTTC. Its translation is CASSIRQTYEQYF.

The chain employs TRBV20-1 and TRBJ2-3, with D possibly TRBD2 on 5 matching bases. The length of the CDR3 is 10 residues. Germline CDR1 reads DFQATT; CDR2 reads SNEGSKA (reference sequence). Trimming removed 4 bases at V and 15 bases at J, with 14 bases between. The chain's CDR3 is CSAMDSLVYF. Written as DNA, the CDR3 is TGCAGTGCTATGGACTCCCTAGTCTATTTT.

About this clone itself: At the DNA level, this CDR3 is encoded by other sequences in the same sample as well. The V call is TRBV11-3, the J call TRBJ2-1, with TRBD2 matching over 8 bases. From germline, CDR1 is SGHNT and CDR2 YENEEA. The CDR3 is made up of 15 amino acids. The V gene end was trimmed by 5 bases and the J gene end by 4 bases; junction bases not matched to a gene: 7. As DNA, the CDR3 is TGTGCCAGCAGCCTCGGGACTAGTTCTTACAATGAGCAGTTCTTC. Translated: CASSLGTSSYNEQFF.